Listed here is a single T cell receptor beta chain. TCRdb processed the RT-PCR reads anew with MiXCR; each CDR3 protein has one entry. The table lists roughly 880,000 distinct CDR3 sequences, approximately 18% of them singletons. This record comes from a study of patients and donors after allogeneic stem cell transplantation. Germline V gene sequence: CDR1 MGHDK, CDR2 SYGVNS. V was shortened by 2 bases and J by 0 bases, with 14 bases between the two germline ends. The CDR3 runs 17 residues. This chain connects TRBV25-1 to TRBJ2-4; D is unresolved. Sequenced material: blood, either unsorted or a sorted T cell fraction (not recorded which). This receptor was identified in a human donor who was either an allogeneic HSCT recipient or a stem cell or donor lymphocyte infusion donor (not recorded which). It is not recorded whose cells these are; they may come from a transplant donor. The CDR3 here is CASSEARGPLAKNIQYF. CDR3 coding DNA: TGTGCCAGCAGTGAAGCTCGAGGACCGCTAGCCAAAAACATTCAGTACTTC.